The sequence of this TCR beta chain was determined in a study of cytomegalovirus exposure and HLA in healthy donors. Findings of the study overall: The authors enumerated 150 to 200 TCR beta chains as linked to cytomegalovirus. Reports credit the classifier with highly specific, highly sensitive diagnosis of cytomegalovirus status.

Looked up from germline, CDR1 is MNHEY and CDR2 is SVGAGI. V was shortened by 8 bases and J by 1 base, with 8 bases between the two germline ends. CDR3 length: 12 residues. 60 Vbeta and 13 Jbeta primers were used in PCR. TCRdb's table, derived via immunoSEQ multiplex PCR, lists solely in-frame clones and lacks some. The sample holds about 150,000 clones; under 85% are singletons and the top ten take around 5%. Details on this clone: Its antigen is as yet unknown.

The source material was PBMCs. The sequence derives from a man in his late teens or twenties in good health and CMV-seronegative. The chain joins TRBV6-5 to TRBJ1-1; D is unresolved. The CDR3 loop is CASAPGNTEAFF. CDR3 sequence (DNA): TGTGCCAGCGCTCCAGGGAACACTGAAGCTTTCTTT.